These 17 T cell receptor beta chains were all obtained from the same sample, sequenced in a study of T-cell reconstitution after alpha-beta-depleted transplantation in children. The TCRbeta library incorporated unique molecular identifiers. TCRdb passed the PCR reads through MiXCR, listing each CDR3 protein once. The sample has about 870,000 distinct CDR3 sequences, 16% seen once. This sample comprised PBMCs, mostly from graft donor cells, obtained 360 days after TCRalphabeta/CD19-depleted stem cell transplant. The receptors were gathered from a male patient younger than 18 who had a stem cell transplant for acute lymphoblastic leukemia, so the T cells may come from the graft donor.

This clonotype was detected only a few times. J is TRBJ2-3 and V is TRBV27; D might be TRBD1 or TRBD2, each matching 5 bases. The CDR3 runs to 15 residues. CDR1 MNHEY and CDR2 SMNVEV come from the germline V gene (reference sequence). V lost 7 bases and J lost 0, with 14 bases in between. CDR3 protein: CASTQGVSSTDTQYF. In DNA form, the CDR3 reads TGTGCCAGCACTCAGGGAGTCTCTAGCACAGATACGCAGTATTTT.

V and J are TRBV27 and TRBJ2-1, with D possibly TRBD2 on 6 matching bases. V lost 4 bases and J lost 7, with 14 bases in between. Germline V gene data show CDR1 as MNHEY and CDR2 as SMNVEV (reference sequence). The CDR3 loop spans 14 amino acids. The CDR3 sequence: CASSSIGSGNEQFF. The DNA for the CDR3 is TGTGCCAGCAGTTCGATCGGGAGCGGAAATGAGCAGTTCTTC.

This clonotype was seen a handful of times. V usage is TRBV5-1 and J usage is TRBJ2-2, with 9 bases aligning to TRBD1. Trimming removed 6 bases from V and 4 bases from J; junction bases left unmatched: 13. Germline V gives CDR1 SGHRS, CDR2 YFSETQ. This CDR3 comprises 17 residues. The CDR3, as DNA: TGCGCCAGCACCCCCCGGACAGGGGATGTAAGCACCGGGGAGCTGTTTTTT. This translates into CASTPRTGDVSTGELFF. Filled out from reference TRBV5-1 and TRBJ2-2, the complete variable domain reads KAGVTQTPRYLIKTRGQQVTLSCSPISGHRSVSWYQQTPGQGLQFLFEYFSETQRNKGNFPGRFSGRQFSNSRSEMNVSTLELGDSALYLCASTPRTGDVSTGELFFGEGSRLTVL.

Only a few counts were recorded for this clonotype. The rearrangement links TRBV5-1 to TRBJ2-3, with D possibly matching TRBD1 (7 bases). The CDR3 has 15 amino acids. Trimming took 0 bases from V and 4 from J, leaving 12 bases between them. The germline gives CDR1 SGHRS, CDR2 YFSETQ. The CDR3 sequence is CASSLEGGGADTQYF. The CDR3 DNA reads as TGCGCCAGCAGCTTGGAAGGAGGGGGCGCAGATACGCAGTATTTT.

This clonotype was detected only a few times. CDR3 region: CSARDRLRYSNQPQHF. CDR3 bases: TGCAGTGCTAGAGATCGACTACGGTATAGCAATCAGCCCCAGCATTTT. The chain has TRBV20-1 and TRBJ1-5; unclear D gene. Trimming removed 0 bases at V and 0 bases at J, with 12 bases between. The CDR3 runs 16 residues. Germline V CDR1 and CDR2: DFQATT, SNEGSKA (reference sequence).

This sequence joins TRBV5-1 and TRBJ1-1, with 7 nucleotides matching TRBD1. Germline V gene data show CDR1 as SGHRS and CDR2 as YFSETQ. This CDR3 comprises 17 residues. V dropped 3 bases and J dropped 3; count of bases not matched to a gene: 14. DNA of the CDR3: TGCGCCAGCAGCTCCTCGGACAGGTTTCCAGGAGACACTGAAGCTTTCTTT. This translates into CASSSSDRFPGDTEAFF. Together with reference TRBV5-1 and TRBJ1-1, the CDR3 gives the full variable domain: KAGVTQTPRYLIKTRGQQVTLSCSPISGHRSVSWYQQTPGQGLQFLFEYFSETQRNKGNFPGRFSGRQFSNSRSEMNVSTLELGDSALYLCASSSSDRFPGDTEAFFGQGTRLTVV.

This clonotype has ten or more counts. J is TRBJ2-3 and V is TRBV7-9; D is unclear. The germline V and J ends were trimmed by 4 bases and 6 bases, with 8 bases remaining between them. This CDR3 contains 12 residues. Germline V gene data show CDR1 as SEHNR and CDR2 as FQNEAQ (reference sequence). The DNA for the CDR3 is TGTGCCAGCAGCTCCGCCTTGGATACGCAGTATTTT. Its translation is CASSSALDTQYF.

This clonotype has just a few counts. The chain has TRBV6-5 and TRBJ2-3, with D uncertain. The CDR3 extends over 15 amino acids. Germline loops: CDR1 MNHEY, CDR2 SVGAGI. V lost 2 bases and J 1 base, leaving 10 bases between the germline ends. In DNA, the CDR3 is TGTGCCAGCAGTTACAGGCAGAGTCGCACAGATACGCAGTATTTT. Protein sequence: CASSYRQSRTDTQYF.

This clonotype was observed a few times. V usage is TRBV15 and J usage is TRBJ1-1; weak D call: TRBD1 (5 bases). Per germline, CDR1 LNHNV and CDR2 YYDKDF (reference sequence). The CDR3 sequence is 13 residues long. Trimming pared 4 bases from V and 1 base from J, leaving 7 bases between. CDR3 DNA: TGTGCCACCAGCATCAGGGAGAACACTGAAGCTTTCTTT. Residues: CATSIRENTEAFF.

The genes are TRBV12-3 or TRBV12-4 and TRBJ2-3; 8 bases match TRBD2. The CDR3 sequence is 16 residues long. The trim removed 6 bases at V and 4 bases at J, leaving 12 bases unmatched. The CDR3 protein is CASSRLSGTRPDTQYF. The CDR3 nucleotides are TGTGCCAGCAGCCGACTCAGCGGGACTAGGCCAGATACGCAGTATTTT.

In this sample, this clonotype turned up a few times. The chain couples TRBV7-9 to TRBJ2-3; the match to TRBD1 covers 7 bases. Trimming took 6 bases from V and 2 from J; bases not matched to a gene: 2. The germline V gene has CDR1 SEHNR and CDR2 FQNEAQ (reference sequence). The CDR3 consists of 13 residues. CDR3: CASRQGITDTQYF. As DNA, the CDR3 is TGTGCCAGCAGACAGGGGATCACAGATACGCAGTATTTT.

The rearrangement joins TRBV5-6 to TRBJ2-7, with D possibly being TRBD1 (5 bases). Deletions cut 2 bases from V and 3 bases from J, with 9 bases between. The germline gives CDR1 SGHDT, CDR2 YYEEEE. The CDR3 has 13 residues. The chain's CDR3 is CASSFLGVYEQYF. The DNA of the CDR3 is TGTGCCAGCAGCTTCTTAGGGGTCTACGAGCAGTACTTC.

This clonotype was found a few times. J is TRBJ1-5 and V is TRBV12-3 or TRBV12-4; no clear D gene. V lost 6 bases and J lost 0, with 9 bases in between. The CDR3 runs 14 residues. CDR3 sequence (DNA): TGTGCCAGCAGGGTGGGCCTTAGCAATCAGCCCCAGCATTTT. This gives the protein CASRVGLSNQPQHF.

The chain is built from TRBV5-1 and TRBJ1-2; D gene unclear. The CDR3 runs 13 residues. From germline, CDR1 is SGHRS and CDR2 YFSETQ. V lost 2 bases, J lost 3 bases, and 8 bases lay in between. CDR3 residues: CASSFQDYYGYTF. CDR3 bases: TGCGCCAGCAGCTTCCAGGATTACTATGGCTACACCTTC.

The chain carries TRBV11-2 and TRBJ2-7; 8 bases map to TRBD2. The germline V gene has CDR1 SGHAT and CDR2 FQNNGV. The junction had 8 bases not matched to a gene; V was cut back by 5 bases and J by 5 bases. This CDR3 region has 14 residues. The CDR3 region is CASSGRSGSDEQYF. In DNA form, the CDR3 reads TGTGCCAGCAGCGGCCGGAGCGGGAGTGACGAGCAGTACTTC.

CDR3: CASSLEAKKDNQPQHF. CDR3 nucleotides: TGTGCCAGCAGCCTCGAAGCGAAGAAGGACAATCAGCCCCAGCATTTT. The chain is built from TRBV5-6 and TRBJ1-5; D unresolved. This CDR3 is built from 16 residues. Germline loops: CDR1 SGHDT, CDR2 YYEEEE. V was shortened by 4 bases and J by 3 bases, with 17 bases between the two germline ends.

This chain links TRBV4-1 with TRBJ1-2; the match to TRBD1 covers 11 bases. The ends lost 2 bases at V and 4 bases at J; junction bases unmatched: 3. This CDR3 contains 15 residues. CDR1 and CDR2 (germline): MGHRA, YSYEKL. CDR3 loop: CASSQLGTGGYGYTF. CDR3 nucleotide sequence: TGCGCCAGCAGCCAACTCGGGACAGGGGGCTATGGCTACACCTTC.